This TCR beta chain was captured by sequencing in a study of blood T cells in healthy people across ages. A second PCR of about 6 to 12 cycles used a sample-barcoded 5' primer and a J-beta primer mix. Using its own MiXCR run on the 5' RACE reads, TCRdb lists one record per CDR3 protein. This table holds about 1,500,000 distinct CDR3 sequences, roughly 45% found once. Overall study findings and caveats: Older age went with lower TCR beta diversity per million T cells, in a roughly linear way. Long-lived donors had more naive CD4+ cells and higher diversity than aged donors. In these data, TCR beta diversity tracked strongly with naive T cell percentage.

Germline V CDR1 and CDR2: MDHEN, SYDVKM. The V and J ends lost 10 bases and 8 bases respectively, with 11 bases between them. This CDR3 is built from 10 residues. This clonotype was observed a few times. What it binds is unknown. Sequences were obtained from blood. The gene calls are TRBV28 and TRBJ1-2; no clear D. The receptor was isolated from a young woman in good health. CDR3 sequence (DNA): TGTGCCACCCTTGCGGACGGCTACACCTTC. Encoded protein: CATLADGYTF.